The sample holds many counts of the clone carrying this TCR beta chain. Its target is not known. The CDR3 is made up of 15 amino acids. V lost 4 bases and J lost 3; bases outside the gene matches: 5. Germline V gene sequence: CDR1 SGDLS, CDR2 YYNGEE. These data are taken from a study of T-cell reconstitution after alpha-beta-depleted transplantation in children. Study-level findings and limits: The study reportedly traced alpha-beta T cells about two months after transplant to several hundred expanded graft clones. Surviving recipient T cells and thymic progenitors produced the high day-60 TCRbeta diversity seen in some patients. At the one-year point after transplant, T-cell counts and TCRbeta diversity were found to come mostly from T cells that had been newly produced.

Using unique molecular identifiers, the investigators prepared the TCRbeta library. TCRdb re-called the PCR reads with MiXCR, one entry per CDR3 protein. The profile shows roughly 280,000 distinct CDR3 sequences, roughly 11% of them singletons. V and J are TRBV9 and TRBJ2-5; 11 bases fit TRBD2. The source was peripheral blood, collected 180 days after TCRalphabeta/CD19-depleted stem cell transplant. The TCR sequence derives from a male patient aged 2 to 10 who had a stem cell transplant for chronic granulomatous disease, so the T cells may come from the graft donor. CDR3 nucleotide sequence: TGTGCCAGCAGCCGCCTTAGCGGGGGGGAAGAGACCCAGTACTTC. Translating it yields CASSRLSGGEETQYF.